This T cell receptor beta chain was profiled in a study of blood T cells in healthy people across ages. V dropped 5 bases and J dropped 8 bases, with 27 bases sitting between them. The CDR3 is 17 amino acids. The germline V gene has CDR1 SGHTA and CDR2 FQGNSA. A sample-barcoded 5' primer and a J-beta primer mix were used in a second PCR of roughly 7 to 11 cycles. TCRdb re-called the 5' RACE reads through MiXCR, storing one row per CDR3 protein. The table includes about 930,000 distinct CDR3 sequences, around 29% detected once. Another study also made use of these data, one on T cells of mothers and their children. As that report states: Amplification in the second PCR used the M1S primer, which added sample barcodes and 2-4 random nucleotides. Pairs that are related and pairs that are unrelated have TCR recombination output shaped similarly by thymic selection. It was observed that no persistent microchimeric T cell clones could be detected.

The clonotype was recovered from a woman between 40 and 50 years old in good health. The chain joins TRBV7-2 to TRBJ1-2, with a possible D match to TRBD1 (6 bases). Material for sequencing was blood. In nucleotides, the CDR3 is TGTGCCAGCAGCGCAAGGGCCAGGGGTCAGGCTTTGGAAGGCTACACCTTC. It specifies CASSARARGQALEGYTF.